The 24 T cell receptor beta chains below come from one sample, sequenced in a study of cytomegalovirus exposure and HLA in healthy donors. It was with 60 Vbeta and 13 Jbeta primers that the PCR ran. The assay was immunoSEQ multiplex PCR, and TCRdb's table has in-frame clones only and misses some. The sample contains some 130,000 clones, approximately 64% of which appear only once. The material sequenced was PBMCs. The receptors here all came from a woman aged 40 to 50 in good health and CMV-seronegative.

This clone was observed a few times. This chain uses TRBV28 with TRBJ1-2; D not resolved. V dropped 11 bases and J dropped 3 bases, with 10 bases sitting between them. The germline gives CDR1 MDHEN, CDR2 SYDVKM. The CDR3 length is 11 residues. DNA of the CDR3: TGTGCCCTGAGGGCAGACTATGGCTACACCTTC. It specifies CALRADYGYTF.

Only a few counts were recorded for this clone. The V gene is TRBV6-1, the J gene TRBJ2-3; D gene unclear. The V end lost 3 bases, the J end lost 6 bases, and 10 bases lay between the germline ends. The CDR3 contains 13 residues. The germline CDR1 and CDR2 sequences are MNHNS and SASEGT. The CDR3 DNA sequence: TGTGCCAGCAGTGATTCGGTTTACGATACGCAGTATTTT. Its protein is CASSDSVYDTQYF.

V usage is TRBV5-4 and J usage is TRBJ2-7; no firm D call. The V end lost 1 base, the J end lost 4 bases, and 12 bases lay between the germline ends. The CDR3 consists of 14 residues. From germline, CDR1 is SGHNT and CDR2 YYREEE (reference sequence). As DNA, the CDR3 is TGTGCCAGCAGCTTGCTAGGCGAGAGATACGAGCAGTACTTC. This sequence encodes CASSLLGERYEQYF.

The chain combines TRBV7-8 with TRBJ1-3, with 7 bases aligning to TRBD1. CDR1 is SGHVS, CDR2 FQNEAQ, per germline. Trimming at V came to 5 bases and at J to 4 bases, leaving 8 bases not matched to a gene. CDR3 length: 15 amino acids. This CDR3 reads CASSAYRGAGNTIYF. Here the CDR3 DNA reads TGTGCCAGCAGCGCGTACAGGGGCGCGGGAAACACCATATATTTT.

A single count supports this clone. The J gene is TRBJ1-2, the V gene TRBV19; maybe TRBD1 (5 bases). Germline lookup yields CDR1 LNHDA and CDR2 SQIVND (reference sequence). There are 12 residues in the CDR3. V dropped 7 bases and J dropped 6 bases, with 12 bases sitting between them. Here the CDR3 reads CASKNRMHGYTF. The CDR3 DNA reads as TGTGCCAGTAAGAACAGGATGCATGGCTACACCTTC.

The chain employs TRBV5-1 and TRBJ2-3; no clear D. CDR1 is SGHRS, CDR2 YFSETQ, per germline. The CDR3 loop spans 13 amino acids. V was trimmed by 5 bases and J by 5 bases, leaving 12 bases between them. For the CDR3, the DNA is TGCGCCAGCAGTTTAGCCCCTGGAGATACGCAGTATTTT. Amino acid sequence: CASSLAPGDTQYF.

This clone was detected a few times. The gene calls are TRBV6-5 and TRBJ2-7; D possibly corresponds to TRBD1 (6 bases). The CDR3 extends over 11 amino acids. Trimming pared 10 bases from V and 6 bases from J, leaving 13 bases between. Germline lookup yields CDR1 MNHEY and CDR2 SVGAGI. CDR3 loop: CATKQGSEQYF. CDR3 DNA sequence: TGTGCCACCAAACAGGGTAGCGAGCAGTACTTC.

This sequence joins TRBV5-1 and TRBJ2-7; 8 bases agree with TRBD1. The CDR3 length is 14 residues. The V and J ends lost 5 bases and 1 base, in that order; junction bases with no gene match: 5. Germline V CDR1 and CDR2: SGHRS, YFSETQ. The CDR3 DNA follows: TGCGCCAGCAGTTCCGGGACAGGTTCCTACGAGCAGTACTTC. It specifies CASSSGTGSYEQYF. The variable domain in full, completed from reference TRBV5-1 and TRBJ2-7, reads KAGVTQTPRYLIKTRGQQVTLSCSPISGHRSVSWYQQTPGQGLQFLFEYFSETQRNKGNFPGRFSGRQFSNSRSEMNVSTLELGDSALYLCASSSGTGSYEQYFGPGTRLTVT.

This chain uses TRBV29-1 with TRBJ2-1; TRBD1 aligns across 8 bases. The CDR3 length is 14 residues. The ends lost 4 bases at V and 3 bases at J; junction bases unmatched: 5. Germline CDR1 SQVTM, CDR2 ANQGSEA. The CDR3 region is CSVGTGGHYNEQFF. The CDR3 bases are TGCAGCGTTGGTACAGGGGGTCACTACAATGAGCAGTTCTTC.

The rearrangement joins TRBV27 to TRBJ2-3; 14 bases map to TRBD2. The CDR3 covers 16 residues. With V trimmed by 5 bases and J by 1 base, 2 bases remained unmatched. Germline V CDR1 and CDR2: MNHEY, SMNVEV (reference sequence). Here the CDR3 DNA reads TGTGCCAGCAGTCAGGGACTAGCGGGGGGCACAGATACGCAGTATTTT. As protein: CASSQGLAGGTDTQYF.

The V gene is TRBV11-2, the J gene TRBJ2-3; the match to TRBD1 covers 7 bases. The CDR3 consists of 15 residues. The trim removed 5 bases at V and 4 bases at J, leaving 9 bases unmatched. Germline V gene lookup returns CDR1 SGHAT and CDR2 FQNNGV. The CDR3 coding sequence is TGTGCCAGCAGCAAAAGGGGGCTCAGATCAGATACGCAGTATTTT. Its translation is CASSKRGLRSDTQYF. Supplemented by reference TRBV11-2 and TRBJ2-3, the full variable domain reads EAGVAQSPRYKIIEKRQSVAFWCNPISGHATLYWYQQILGQGPKLLIQFQNNGVVDDSQLPKDRFSAERLKGVDSTLKIQPAKLEDSAVYLCASSKRGLRSDTQYFGPGTRLTVL.

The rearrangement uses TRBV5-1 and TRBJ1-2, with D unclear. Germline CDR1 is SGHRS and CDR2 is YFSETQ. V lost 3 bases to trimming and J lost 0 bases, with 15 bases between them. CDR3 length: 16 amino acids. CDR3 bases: TGCGCCAGCAGCTCTACCGGGAGCCCAGCTAACTATGGCTACACCTTC. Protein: CASSSTGSPANYGYTF.

CDR3 nucleotides: TGTGCCAGCAGCCTAGGGACTAGCGGGGGTTCGCAGTATTTT. Protein product: CASSLGTSGGSQYF. J is TRBJ2-3 and V is TRBV7-2; the match to TRBD2 covers 14 bases. The CDR3 sequence is 14 residues long. V was pared by 5 bases and J by 10 bases, with 5 bases of the junction left unmatched. Germline V gene sequence: CDR1 SGHTA, CDR2 FQGNSA.

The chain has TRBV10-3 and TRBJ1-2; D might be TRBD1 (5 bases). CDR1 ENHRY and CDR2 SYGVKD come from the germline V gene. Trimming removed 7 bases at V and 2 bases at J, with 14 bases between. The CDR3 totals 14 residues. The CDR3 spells CAINDGGINYGYTF. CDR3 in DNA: TGTGCCATCAATGACGGGGGGATCAACTATGGCTACACCTTC.

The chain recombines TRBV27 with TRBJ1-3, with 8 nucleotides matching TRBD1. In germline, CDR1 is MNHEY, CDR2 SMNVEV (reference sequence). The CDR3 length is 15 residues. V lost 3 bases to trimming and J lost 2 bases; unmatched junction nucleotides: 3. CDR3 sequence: CASSLTGAAGNTIYF. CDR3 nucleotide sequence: TGTGCCAGCAGTTTGACAGGGGCAGCTGGAAACACCATATATTTT.

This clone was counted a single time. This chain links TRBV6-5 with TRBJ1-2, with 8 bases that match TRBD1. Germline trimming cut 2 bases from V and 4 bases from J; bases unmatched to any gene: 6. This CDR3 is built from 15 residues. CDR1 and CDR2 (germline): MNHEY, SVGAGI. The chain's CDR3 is CASSYGAGGIYGYTF. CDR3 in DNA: TGTGCCAGCAGTTACGGGGCAGGGGGCATCTATGGCTACACCTTC.

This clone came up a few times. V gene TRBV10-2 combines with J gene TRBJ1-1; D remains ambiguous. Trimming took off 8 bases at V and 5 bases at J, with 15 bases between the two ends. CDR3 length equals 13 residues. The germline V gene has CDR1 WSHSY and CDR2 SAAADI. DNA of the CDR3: TGCGCCAGCCAGCAGTGGCGGGGAACTGAAGCTTTCTTT. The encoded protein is CASQQWRGTEAFF.

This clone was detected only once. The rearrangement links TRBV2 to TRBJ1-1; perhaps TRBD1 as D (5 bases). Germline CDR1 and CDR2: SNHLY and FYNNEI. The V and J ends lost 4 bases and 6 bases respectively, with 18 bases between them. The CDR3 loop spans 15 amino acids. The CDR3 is CASSVVVAGRAEAFF. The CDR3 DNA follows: TGTGCCAGCAGTGTTGTTGTCGCAGGGAGGGCTGAAGCTTTCTTT.

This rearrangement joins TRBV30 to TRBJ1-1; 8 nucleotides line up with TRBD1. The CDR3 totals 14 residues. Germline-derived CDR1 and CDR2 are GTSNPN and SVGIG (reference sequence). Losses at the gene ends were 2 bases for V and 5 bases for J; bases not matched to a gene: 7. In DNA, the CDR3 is TGTGCCTGGAGTACTGACAGGGGAGGAACTGAAGCTTTCTTT. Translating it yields CAWSTDRGGTEAFF.

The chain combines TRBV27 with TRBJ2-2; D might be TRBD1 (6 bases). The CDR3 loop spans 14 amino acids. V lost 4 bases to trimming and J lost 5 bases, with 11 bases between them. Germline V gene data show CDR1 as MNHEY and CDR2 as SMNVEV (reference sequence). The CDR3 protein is CASSSTGTTGELFF. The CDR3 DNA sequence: TGTGCCAGCAGTTCGACAGGAACGACCGGGGAGCTGTTTTTT.

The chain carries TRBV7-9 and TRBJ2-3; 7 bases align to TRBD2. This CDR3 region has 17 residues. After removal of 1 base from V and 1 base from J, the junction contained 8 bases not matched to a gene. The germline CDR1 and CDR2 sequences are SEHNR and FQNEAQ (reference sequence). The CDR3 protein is CASSLDLSAGGTDTQYF. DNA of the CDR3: TGTGCCAGCAGCTTAGACCTAAGTGCGGGGGGCACAGATACGCAGTATTTT.

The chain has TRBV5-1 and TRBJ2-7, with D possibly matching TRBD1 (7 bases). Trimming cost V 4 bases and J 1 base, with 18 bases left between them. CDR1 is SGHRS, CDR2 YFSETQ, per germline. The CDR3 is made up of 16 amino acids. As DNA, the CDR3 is TGCGCCAGCAGCCTGGAGGGACAGCCGTTATCCTACGAGCAGTACTTC. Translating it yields CASSLEGQPLSYEQYF.

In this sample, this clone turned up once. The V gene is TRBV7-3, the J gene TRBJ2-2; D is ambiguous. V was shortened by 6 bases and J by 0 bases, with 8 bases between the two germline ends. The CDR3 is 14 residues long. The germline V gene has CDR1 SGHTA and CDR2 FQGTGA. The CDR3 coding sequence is TGTGCCAGCAGGCTTCAGACGAACACCGGGGAGCTGTTTTTT. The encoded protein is CASRLQTNTGELFF.

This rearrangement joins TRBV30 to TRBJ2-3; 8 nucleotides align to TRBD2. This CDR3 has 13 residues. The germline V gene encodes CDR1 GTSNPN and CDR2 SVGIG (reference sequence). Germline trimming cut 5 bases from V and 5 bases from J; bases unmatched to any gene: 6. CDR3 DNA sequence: TGTGCCTGGTCCCTCCGGGGGGGAGATACGCAGTATTTT. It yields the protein CAWSLRGGDTQYF.